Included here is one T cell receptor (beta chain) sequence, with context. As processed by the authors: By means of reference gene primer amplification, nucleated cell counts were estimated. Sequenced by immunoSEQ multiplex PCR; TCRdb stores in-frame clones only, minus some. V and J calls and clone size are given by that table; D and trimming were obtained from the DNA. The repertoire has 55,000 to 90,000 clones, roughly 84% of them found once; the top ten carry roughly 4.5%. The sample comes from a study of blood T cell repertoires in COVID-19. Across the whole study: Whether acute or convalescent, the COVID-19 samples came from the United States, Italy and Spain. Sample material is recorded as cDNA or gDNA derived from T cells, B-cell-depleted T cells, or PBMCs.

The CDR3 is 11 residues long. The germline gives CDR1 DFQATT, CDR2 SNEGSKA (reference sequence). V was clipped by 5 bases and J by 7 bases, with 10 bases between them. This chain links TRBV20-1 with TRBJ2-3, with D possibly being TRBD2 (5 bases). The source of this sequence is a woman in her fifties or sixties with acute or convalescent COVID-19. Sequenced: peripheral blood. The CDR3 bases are TGCAGTGCTCCTAGCTTAAATACGCAGTATTTT. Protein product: CSAPSLNTQYF.